This entry is about one TCR beta chain. What it recognizes is unknown. Profiled with immunoSEQ multiplex PCR; TCRdb holds only in-frame clones, not every one. Of about 120,000 clones listed, approximately 91% are singletons. The germline V and J ends were trimmed by 6 bases and 2 bases, with 17 bases remaining between them. The CDR3 extends over 16 amino acids. Germline loops: CDR1 MRHNA, CDR2 SNTAGT. The sample originates from a study of T cell responses to AZD1222 COVID-19 vaccine. Study summary: Recipients boosted at about 4 weeks or about 12 weeks are pooled.

Study-level findings and limits: Reportedly, close to half of spike-specific TCRs are directed against unmutated variant regions.

The TCR was taken from an adult in good health. The V call is TRBV6-4, the J call TRBJ1-3; D gene uncertain. The sample was peripheral blood, taken on day 0 of AZD1222 vaccination. CDR3 loop: CASSGLGVKTGNTIYF. Written as DNA, the CDR3 is TGTGCCAGCAGCGGCCTCGGGGTGAAGACTGGAAACACCATATATTTT.